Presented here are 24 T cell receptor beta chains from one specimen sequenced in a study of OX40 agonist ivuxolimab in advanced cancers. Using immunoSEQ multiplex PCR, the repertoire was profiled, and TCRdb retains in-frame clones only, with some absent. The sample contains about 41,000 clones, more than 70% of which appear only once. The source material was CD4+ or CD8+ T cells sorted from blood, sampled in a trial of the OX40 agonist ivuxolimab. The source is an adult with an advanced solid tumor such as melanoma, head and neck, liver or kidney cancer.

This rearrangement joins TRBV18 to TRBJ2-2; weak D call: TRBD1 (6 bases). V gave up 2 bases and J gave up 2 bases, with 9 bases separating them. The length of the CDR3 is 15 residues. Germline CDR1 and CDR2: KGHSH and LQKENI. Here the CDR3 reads CASSPGTHNTGELFF. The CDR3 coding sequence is TGTGCCAGCTCACCAGGGACACATAACACCGGGGAGCTGTTTTTT.

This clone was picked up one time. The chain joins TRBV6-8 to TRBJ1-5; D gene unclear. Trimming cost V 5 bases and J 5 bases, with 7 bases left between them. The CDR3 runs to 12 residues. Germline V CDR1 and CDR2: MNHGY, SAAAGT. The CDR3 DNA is TGTGCCAGCAGTGGGCCTTATCAGCCCCAGCATTTT. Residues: CASSGPYQPQHF.

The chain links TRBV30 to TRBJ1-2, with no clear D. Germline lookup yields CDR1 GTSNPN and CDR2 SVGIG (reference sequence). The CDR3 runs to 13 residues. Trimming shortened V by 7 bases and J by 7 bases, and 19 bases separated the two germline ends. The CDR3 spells CAYYPQGGSGYTF. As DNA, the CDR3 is TGTGCCTATTACCCCCAAGGCGGGTCTGGCTACACCTTC.

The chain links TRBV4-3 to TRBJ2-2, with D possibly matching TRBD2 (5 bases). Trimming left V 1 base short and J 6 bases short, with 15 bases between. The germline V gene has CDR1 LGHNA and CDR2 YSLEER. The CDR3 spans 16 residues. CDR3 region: CASSQVLASPPGELFF. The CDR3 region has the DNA TGCGCCAGCAGCCAAGTTCTAGCAAGTCCCCCCGGGGAGCTGTTTTTT.

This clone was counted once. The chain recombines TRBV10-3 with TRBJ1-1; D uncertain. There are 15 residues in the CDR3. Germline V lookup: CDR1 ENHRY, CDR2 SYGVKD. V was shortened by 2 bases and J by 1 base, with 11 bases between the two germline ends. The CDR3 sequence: CAISEPKTENTEAFF. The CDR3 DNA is TGTGCCATCAGTGAGCCTAAGACGGAGAACACTGAAGCTTTCTTT.

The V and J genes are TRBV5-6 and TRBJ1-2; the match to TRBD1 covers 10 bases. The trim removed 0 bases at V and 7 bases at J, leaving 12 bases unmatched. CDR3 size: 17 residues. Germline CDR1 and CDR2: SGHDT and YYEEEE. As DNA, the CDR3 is TGTGCCAGCAGCTTGGTACGGGACAGGGGACGGCGAGCTGGCTACACCTTC. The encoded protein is CASSLVRDRGRRAGYTF.

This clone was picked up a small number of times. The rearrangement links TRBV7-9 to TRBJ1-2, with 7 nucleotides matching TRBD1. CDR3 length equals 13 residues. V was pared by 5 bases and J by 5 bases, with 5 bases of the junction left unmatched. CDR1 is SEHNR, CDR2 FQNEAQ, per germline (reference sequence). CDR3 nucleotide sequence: TGTGCCAGCAGCCCGGACAGGAGTTATGGCTACACCTTC. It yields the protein CASSPDRSYGYTF.

DNA for the CDR3: TGTGCCAGCATTGGGATTGAGGGGCACACCGGGGAGCTGTTTTTT. It is translated as CASIGIEGHTGELFF. This chain joins TRBV25-1 and TRBJ2-2, with D perhaps matching TRBD1 or TRBD2 (5 bases each). The CDR3 is 15 amino acids. Germline-derived CDR1 and CDR2 are MGHDK and SYGVNS. Trimming shortened V by 7 bases and J by 3 bases, and 15 bases separated the two germline ends.

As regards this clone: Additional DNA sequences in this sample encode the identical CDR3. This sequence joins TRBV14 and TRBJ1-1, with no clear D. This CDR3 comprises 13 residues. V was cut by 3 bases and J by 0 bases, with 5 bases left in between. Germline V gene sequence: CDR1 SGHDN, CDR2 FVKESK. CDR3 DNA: TGTGCCAGCAGCCAGGGGATGAACACTGAAGCTTTCTTT. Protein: CASSQGMNTEAFF.

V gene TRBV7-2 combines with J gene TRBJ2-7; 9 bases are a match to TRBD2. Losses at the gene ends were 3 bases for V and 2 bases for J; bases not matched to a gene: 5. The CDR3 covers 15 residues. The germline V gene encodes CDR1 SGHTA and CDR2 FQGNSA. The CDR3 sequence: CASSLSAGGPYEQYF. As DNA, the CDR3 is TGTGCCAGCAGCTTGTCAGCGGGAGGCCCCTACGAGCAGTACTTC. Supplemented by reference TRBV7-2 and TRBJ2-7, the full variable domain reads GAGVSQSPSNKVTEKGKDVELRCDPISGHTALYWYRQSLGQGLEFLIYFQGNSAPDKSGLPSDRFSAERTGGSVSTLTIQRTQQEDSAVYLCASSLSAGGPYEQYFGPGTRLTVT.

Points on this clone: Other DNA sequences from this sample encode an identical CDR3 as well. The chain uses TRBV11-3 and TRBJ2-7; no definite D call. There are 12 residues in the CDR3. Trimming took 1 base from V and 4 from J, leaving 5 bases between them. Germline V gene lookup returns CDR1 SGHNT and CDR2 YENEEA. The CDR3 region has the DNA TGTGCCAGCAGCTTAGGGAGTTACGAGCAGTACTTC. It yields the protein CASSLGSYEQYF.

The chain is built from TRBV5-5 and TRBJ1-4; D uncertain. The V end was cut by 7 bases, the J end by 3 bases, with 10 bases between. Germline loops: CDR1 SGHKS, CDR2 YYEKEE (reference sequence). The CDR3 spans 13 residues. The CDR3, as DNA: TGTGCCAGCGAAACAGTAGCTAATGAAAAACTGTTTTTT. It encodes CASETVANEKLFF.

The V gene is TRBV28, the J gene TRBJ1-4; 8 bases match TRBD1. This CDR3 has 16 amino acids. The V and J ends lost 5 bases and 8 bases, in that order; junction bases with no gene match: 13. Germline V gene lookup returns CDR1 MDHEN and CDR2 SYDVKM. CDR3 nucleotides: TGTGCCAGCAGTCCTCGGCCCGGGACAGGACGAGAAAAACTGTTTTTT. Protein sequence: CASSPRPGTGREKLFF.

CDR3 coding DNA: TGTGCCAGCCTATCTAATCCCCTGCTTGACAGTCACTATGGCTACACCTTC. It yields the protein CASLSNPLLDSHYGYTF. V usage is TRBV28 and J usage is TRBJ1-2; D is perhaps TRBD1 (5 bases). This CDR3 spans 17 amino acids. V was pared by 8 bases and J by 3 bases, with 25 bases between. The germline gives CDR1 MDHEN, CDR2 SYDVKM.

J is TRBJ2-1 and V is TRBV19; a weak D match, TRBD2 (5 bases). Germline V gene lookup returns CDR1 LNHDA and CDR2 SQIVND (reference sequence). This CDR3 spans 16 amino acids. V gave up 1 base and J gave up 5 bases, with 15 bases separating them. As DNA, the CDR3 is TGTGCCAGTAGTATAGGGAGCCCAGACTACCACAATGAGCAGTTCTTC. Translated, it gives CASSIGSPDYHNEQFF.

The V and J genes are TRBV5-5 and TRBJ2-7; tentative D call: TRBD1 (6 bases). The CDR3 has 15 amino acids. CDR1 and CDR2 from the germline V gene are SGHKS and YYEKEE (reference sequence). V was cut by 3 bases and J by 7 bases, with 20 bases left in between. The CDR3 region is CASSYQPAHTGEQYF. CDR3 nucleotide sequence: TGTGCCAGCAGCTATCAACCCGCCCATACAGGGGAGCAGTACTTC.

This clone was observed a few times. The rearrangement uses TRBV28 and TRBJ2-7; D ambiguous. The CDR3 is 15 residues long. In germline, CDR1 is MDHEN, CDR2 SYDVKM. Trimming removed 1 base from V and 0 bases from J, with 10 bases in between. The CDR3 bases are TGTGCCAGCAGTTTATTTCTCAGCAGCTCCTACGAGCAGTACTTC. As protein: CASSLFLSSSYEQYF.

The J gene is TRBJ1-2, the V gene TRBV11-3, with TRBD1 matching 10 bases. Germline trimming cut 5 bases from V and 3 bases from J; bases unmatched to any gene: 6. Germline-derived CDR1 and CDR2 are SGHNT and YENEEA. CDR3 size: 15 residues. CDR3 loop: CASSPRTGGDYGYTF. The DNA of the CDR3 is TGTGCCAGCAGCCCGCGGACAGGGGGTGACTATGGCTACACCTTC.

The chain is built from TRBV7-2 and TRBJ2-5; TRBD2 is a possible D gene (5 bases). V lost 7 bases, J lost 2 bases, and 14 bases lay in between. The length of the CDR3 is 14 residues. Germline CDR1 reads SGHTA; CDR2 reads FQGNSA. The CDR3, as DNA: TGTGCCAGCACTTTCGGCGGGTATCAAGAGACCCAGTACTTC. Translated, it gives CASTFGGYQETQYF.

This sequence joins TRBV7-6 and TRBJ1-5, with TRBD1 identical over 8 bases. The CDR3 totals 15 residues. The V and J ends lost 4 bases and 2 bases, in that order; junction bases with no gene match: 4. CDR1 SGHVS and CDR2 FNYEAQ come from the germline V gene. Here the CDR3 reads CASSSEGQGNQPQHF. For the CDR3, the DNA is TGTGCCAGCAGCTCCGAGGGACAGGGCAATCAGCCCCAGCATTTT.

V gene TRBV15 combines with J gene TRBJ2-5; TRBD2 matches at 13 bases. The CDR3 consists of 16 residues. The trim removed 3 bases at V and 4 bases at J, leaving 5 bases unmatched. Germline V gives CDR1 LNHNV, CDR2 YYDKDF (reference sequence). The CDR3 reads CATSSRGLAGVETQYF. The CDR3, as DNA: TGTGCCACCAGCAGCCGAGGACTAGCGGGAGTAGAGACCCAGTACTTC.

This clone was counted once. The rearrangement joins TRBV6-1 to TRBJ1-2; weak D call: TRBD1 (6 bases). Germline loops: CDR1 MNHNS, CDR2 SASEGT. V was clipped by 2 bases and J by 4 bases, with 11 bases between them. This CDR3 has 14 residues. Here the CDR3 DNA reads TGTGCCAGCAGTGAATCTGGGGGGCCCTATGGCTACACCTTC. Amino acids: CASSESGGPYGYTF.

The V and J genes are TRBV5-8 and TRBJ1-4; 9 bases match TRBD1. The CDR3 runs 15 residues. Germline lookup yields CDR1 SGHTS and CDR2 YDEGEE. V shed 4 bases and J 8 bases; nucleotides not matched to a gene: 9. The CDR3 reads CASSPGQGTGEKLFF. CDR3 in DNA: TGTGCCAGCAGCCCCGGACAGGGGACGGGAGAAAAACTGTTTTTT.

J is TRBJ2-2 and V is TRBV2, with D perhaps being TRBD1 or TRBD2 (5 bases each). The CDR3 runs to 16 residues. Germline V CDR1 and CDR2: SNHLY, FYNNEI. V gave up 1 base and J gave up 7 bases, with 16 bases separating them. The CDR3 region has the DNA TGTGCCAGCAGTGAAGTGGGACCCTTATTGGGCGGGGAGCTGTTTTTT. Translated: CASSEVGPLLGGELFF.